This paragraph reports one T cell receptor (beta chain). The CDR3 sequence is 16 residues long. V gave up 3 bases and J gave up 5 bases; unmatched junction bases: 6. The germline CDR1 and CDR2 sequences are SGDLS and YYNGEE. The source of the sample is a study of blood T cell repertoires in COVID-19. Clones were read by immunoSEQ multiplex PCR, and TCRdb kept only the in-frame ones, dropping some. The repertoire holds hundreds of thousands of clones, roughly 90% seen once, with 0.8% to 1% in the top ten. The chain joins TRBV9 to TRBJ2-3; 13 nucleotides agree with TRBD2. Sample: peripheral blood. The source is a man between 18 and 29 years old with COVID-19, enrolled during active disease. The CDR3, as DNA: TGTGCCAGCAGCGCACGACTAGCGGGAGGCGGAGATACGCAGTATTTT. Translation gives CASSARLAGGGDTQYF.